The rows below give T cell receptor beta chains drawn from one sample of a study of Ad26.COV2.S vaccination and SARS-CoV-2 variants. Assay used: immunoSEQ multiplex PCR; TCRdb lists only in-frame clones, some missing. Here the sample spans about 350,000 clones, around nine tenths being singletons. The input for sequencing was peripheral blood, taken in a trial of Ad26.COV2.S vaccine versus placebo. The receptors were gathered from a person aged 18-60 years who received the Ad26.COV2.S COVID-19 vaccine or a placebo. The CDR3 runs from the conserved cysteine through the conserved F or W. The order of the fields is V gene, clone size, J gene, D gene, CDR3 protein, CDR3 DNA. D genes are given only for firm matches. The size field is filled for only some rows; it gives once, few, many or a size class.

TRBV5-4,-,TRBJ2-7,-,CASSSSESYEQYF,TGTGCCAGCAGCTCTAGCGAGTCCTACGAGCAGTACTTC
TRBV7-2,-,TRBJ2-1,TRBD2,CASSWGSGRGDEQFF,TGTGCCAGCAGCTGGGGGAGCGGGAGGGGAGATGAGCAGTTCTTC
TRBV4-3,-,TRBJ2-7,-,CASSQEVGWGSEQYF,TGCGCCAGCAGCCAAGAGGTCGGCTGGGGGAGTGAGCAGTACTTC
TRBV7-8,-,TRBJ1-5,-,CASSFLAGKNQPQHF,TGTGCCAGCAGCTTTTTGGCAGGCAAAAATCAGCCCCAGCATTTT
TRBV19,-,TRBJ2-1,-,CASSIVRKWESSYNEQFF,TGTGCCAGTAGTATAGTCCGCAAGTGGGAGAGCTCCTACAATGAGCAGTTCTTC
TRBV18,-,TRBJ1-2,-,CASSPEDSHGYTF,TGTGCCAGCTCACCTGAGGACAGCCATGGCTACACCTTC
TRBV24-1,-,TRBJ2-1,-,CATSDSQGPEQFF,TGTGCCACCAGTGATTCTCAGGGGCCTGAGCAGTTCTTC
TRBV7-2,-,TRBJ1-5,TRBD1,CASSQGARQPQHF,TGTGCCAGCAGCCAGGGGGCTCGACAGCCCCAGCATTTT
TRBV19,-,TRBJ1-1,-,CASKGRGASSNTEAFF,TGTGCCAGTAAGGGGCGGGGGGCGAGTTCGAACACTGAAGCTTTCTTT
TRBV28,-,TRBJ2-5,TRBD2,CASSWTSGRVETQYF,TGTGCCAGCAGTTGGACTAGCGGGAGAGTAGAGACCCAGTACTTC
TRBV9,-,TRBJ1-2,TRBD1,CASSVGQGSYGYTF,TGTGCCAGCAGCGTAGGACAGGGTAGCTATGGCTACACCTTC
TRBV5-6,-,TRBJ2-7,TRBD1,CASSGTGTGSYEQYF,TGTGCCAGCAGCGGCACCGGGACAGGGTCTTACGAGCAGTACTTC
TRBV15,-,TRBJ1-2,-,CATSSPFLGVLF,TGTGCCACCAGCAGCCCTTTCCTGGGGGTCCTCTTC
TRBV11-2,once,TRBJ1-1,-,CASSPTAGLNTEAFF,TGTGCCAGCAGCCCAACTGCGGGACTTAACACTGAAGCTTTCTTT
TRBV4-3,-,TRBJ2-5,TRBD2,CASSQSYSGGLETQYF,TGCGCCAGCAGCCAATCCTATAGCGGGGGGCTGGAGACCCAGTACTTC
TRBV4-2,-,TRBJ1-1,-,CASSQDRETEAFF,TGTGCCAGCAGCCAAGATCGCGAAACTGAAGCTTTCTTT
TRBV18,-,TRBJ2-1,-,CASSPPPGVVYNEQFF,TGTGCCAGCTCACCACCGCCGGGAGTAGTTTACAATGAGCAGTTCTTC
TRBV27,-,TRBJ2-7,TRBD1,CASSTDRVPYEQYF,TGTGCCAGCAGTACGGACAGGGTGCCCTACGAGCAGTACTTC
TRBV4-1,-,TRBJ2-3,TRBD1,CASSQTAGGSTDTQYF,TGCGCCAGCAGCCAGACTGCAGGGGGAAGCACAGATACGCAGTATTTT
TRBV7-2,-,TRBJ1-2,-,CASSLSLGASGYGYTF,TGTGCCAGCAGCTTATCATTGGGCGCGTCGGGCTATGGCTACACCTTC
TRBV7-6,-,TRBJ1-5,-,CASSPRGGGRQPQHF,TGTGCCAGCAGCCCGAGGGGGGGCGGCCGTCAGCCCCAGCATTTT
TRBV5-6,-,TRBJ1-5,TRBD1,CASSSSDRSYQPQHF,TGTGCCAGCAGCTCCTCGGACAGGAGTTATCAGCCCCAGCATTTT
TRBV7-2,-,TRBJ1-6,-,CATQFTAGNSPLHF,TGTGCCACCCAATTTACGGCAGGGAATTCACCCCTCCACTTT
TRBV19,-,TRBJ1-6,TRBD1,CASSSGTGNSPLHF,TGTGCCAGTAGTTCCGGGACAGGGAATTCACCCCTCCACTTT
TRBV9,-,TRBJ2-5,-,CASSARQGGETQYF,TGTGCCAGCAGCGCCCGACAGGGAGGGGAGACCCAGTACTTC
TRBV14,-,TRBJ1-2,-,CASSQVNYGYTF,TGTGCCAGCAGCCAAGTGAACTATGGCTACACCTTC
TRBV12-3/TRBV12-4,-,TRBJ1-1,-,CASNMGQTEAFF,TGTGCCAGCAATATGGGACAAACTGAAGCTTTCTTT
TRBV14,-,TRBJ1-1,-,CASSQDPATAFF,TGTGCCAGCAGCCAAGATCCTGCGACAGCTTTCTTT
TRBV5-6,-,TRBJ2-2,TRBD1,CASRPQGARLKTGELFF,TGTGCCAGCAGGCCTCAGGGGGCACGATTAAAAACCGGGGAGCTGTTTTTT
TRBV25-1,once,TRBJ2-3,-,CASSPLGGDTQYF,TGTGCCAGCAGTCCCCTGGGCGGAGATACGCAGTATTTT
TRBV4-3,-,TRBJ2-1,-,CASSQGAGGGISEQFF,TGCGCCAGCAGCCAAGGAGCCGGGGGCGGAATAAGTGAGCAGTTCTTC
TRBV28,-,TRBJ1-5,TRBD1,CASSKDRGSWQPQHF,TGTGCCAGCAGTAAGGACAGGGGCTCATGGCAGCCCCAGCATTTT
TRBV7-9,-,TRBJ2-3,TRBD1,CASSKQGPDTQYF,TGTGCCAGCAGCAAACAGGGGCCAGATACGCAGTATTTT
TRBV5-1,-,TRBJ2-1,TRBD2,CASSRGEPGLAGGGNEQFF,TGCGCCAGCAGCCGAGGTGAACCGGGACTAGCGGGAGGCGGCAATGAGCAGTTCTTC
TRBV4-1,-,TRBJ1-2,TRBD1,CASSLDRGSYGYTF,TGCGCCAGCAGCCTGGACAGGGGTTCATATGGCTACACCTTC
TRBV27,-,TRBJ2-2,-,CASSFNANTGELFF,TGTGCCAGCAGTTTTAACGCGAACACCGGGGAGCTGTTTTTT
TRBV7-9,-,TRBJ2-7,TRBD2,CASSTGLAAYEQYF,TGTGCCAGCAGTACGGGACTAGCCGCCTACGAGCAGTACTTC
TRBV7-2,-,TRBJ1-5,-,CASSLLGQPQHF,TGTGCCAGCAGCTTATTAGGGCAGCCCCAGCATTTT
TRBV24-1,-,TRBJ1-3,-,CATSDKGTPNGGPGNTIYF,TGTGCCACCAGTGACAAAGGGACACCGAATGGGGGTCCTGGAAACACCATATATTTT
TRBV10-3,-,TRBJ2-1,TRBD1,CAISAQGAGNEQFF,TGTGCCATCAGCGCGCAGGGGGCAGGCAATGAGCAGTTCTTC
TRBV5-1,-,TRBJ1-2,TRBD1,CASSNDRGGYTF,TGCGCCAGCAGCAATGACAGGGGCGGCTACACCTTC
TRBV6-2/TRBV6-3,-,TRBJ1-2,-,CASSYSRGRYGYTF,TGTGCCAGCAGTTACTCGAGGGGTAGATACGGCTACACCTTC
TRBV27,-,TRBJ1-2,-,CASSPRPGNPYGYTF,TGTGCCAGCTCACCCCGACCCGGCAACCCCTATGGCTACACCTTC
TRBV7-9,-,TRBJ2-3,-,CASSPRTPLASTDTQYF,TGTGCCAGCAGCCCTCGGACTCCCCTGGCAAGCACAGATACGCAGTATTTT
TRBV2,-,TRBJ2-7,-,CASSPQGTGTDEQYF,TGTGCCAGCTCGCCCCAGGGAACGGGGACCGACGAGCAGTACTTC
TRBV28,-,TRBJ2-6,-,CASSLGTGANVLTF,TGTGCCAGCAGTCTAGGAACTGGGGCCAACGTCCTGACTTTC
TRBV11-3,-,TRBJ2-2,-,CASSFRPLRGPGLDTGELFF,TGTGCCAGCAGCTTTAGACCCCTCAGGGGCCCCGGCCTTGACACCGGGGAGCTGTTTTTT
TRBV7-6,few,TRBJ2-5,-,CASSFRGRETQYF,TGTGCCAGCAGCTTTAGGGGGAGGGAGACCCAGTACTTC
TRBV18,once,TRBJ2-5,-,CASSPPQPGVKETQYF,TGTGCCAGCTCACCCCCCCAACCGGGGGTAAAAGAGACCCAGTACTTC